The 9 T cell receptor beta chains below were found in one sample sequenced in a study of Ad26.COV2.S vaccination and SARS-CoV-2 variants. The treatment is: approximately 18 received Ad26.COV2.S at low or high dose, single or two shots; about 5 received placebo; per-sample allocation not given. Sample collection was performed on day 63 after the first vaccine or placebo injection. TCRdb keeps only in-frame clones here, not all; method: immunoSEQ multiplex PCR. Altogether 300,000 to 400,000 clones are present, approximately 80% being singletons, with the ten largest covering approximately 2%. The material sequenced was peripheral blood, taken in a trial of Ad26.COV2.S vaccine versus placebo. The receptors come from a person between 18 and 65 years old who received the Ad26.COV2.S COVID-19 vaccine or a placebo.

CDR3 in amino acids: CASSLERDSYGYTF. CDR3 nucleotides: TGTGCCAGCAGCTTAGAAAGGGACAGCTATGGCTACACCTTC. The J gene is TRBJ1-2, the V gene TRBV7-2; 7 bases are shared with TRBD1. This CDR3 spans 14 amino acids. The J segment lost 4 bases and the V segment lost 1 base, leaving 3 bases of the junction unmatched. Germline lookup yields CDR1 SGHTA and CDR2 FQGNSA.

A single count supports this clone. V is TRBV19 and J is TRBJ2-3, with 9 bases identical to TRBD2. This CDR3 is 16 amino acids long. Trimming removed 2 bases from V and 2 bases from J; junction bases left unmatched: 5. Germline V lookup: CDR1 LNHDA, CDR2 SQIVND (reference sequence). DNA for the CDR3: TGTGCCAGTAGTATAAATCTAGCGGGGTACACAGATACGCAGTATTTT. Amino acid sequence: CASSINLAGYTDTQYF.

The chain combines TRBV18 with TRBJ1-1; 8 bases are shared with TRBD1. The CDR3 spans 18 residues. The trim removed 4 bases at V and 1 base at J, leaving 14 bases unmatched. Looked up from germline, CDR1 is KGHSH and CDR2 is LQKENI. The CDR3 DNA sequence: TGTGCCAGCTCACGGGGCAGCCAGGGGGCAGTGTGGAACACTGAAGCTTTCTTT. Protein product: CASSRGSQGAVWNTEAFF. Looking up the rest from reference TRBV18 and TRBJ1-1 gives the full variable domain: NAGVMQNPRHLVRRRGQEARLRCSPMKGHSHVYWYRQLPEEGLKFMVYLQKENIIDESGMPKERFSAEFPKEGPSILRIQQVVRGDSAAYFCASSRGSQGAVWNTEAFFGQGTRLTVV.

This clone was recorded a few times. The chain carries TRBV5-1 and TRBJ2-1, with a weak D call TRBD1 (5 bases). The CDR3 is 18 amino acids. V lost 0 bases to trimming and J lost 7 bases, with 23 bases between them. Germline values: CDR1 SGHRS, CDR2 YFSETQ. The CDR3 reads CASSLGPGASGALNEQFF. The CDR3 DNA is TGCGCCAGCAGCTTGGGCCCTGGGGCCAGTGGAGCTCTAAATGAGCAGTTCTTC.

The gene calls are TRBV7-8 and TRBJ2-7; D is perhaps TRBD1 or TRBD2 (6 bases each). The V gene lost 1 base and the J gene lost 6 bases, with 25 bases spanning the gap. The V gene's germline CDR1 is SGHVS and CDR2 FQNEAQ. The CDR3 has 18 residues. CDR3 amino acids: CASSLVLPIVTGGGEQYF. CDR3 sequence (DNA): TGTGCCAGCAGCTTAGTGCTCCCGATCGTGACAGGAGGGGGCGAGCAGTACTTC.

The chain combines TRBV5-5 with TRBJ1-1; 11 bases are shared with TRBD1. This CDR3 has 17 residues. Germline trimming cut 0 bases from V and 0 bases from J; bases unmatched to any gene: 4. The germline V gene encodes CDR1 SGHKS and CDR2 YYEKEE (reference sequence). This CDR3 is CASSLAPGQGVNTEAFF. The CDR3 DNA reads TGTGCCAGCAGCTTGGCCCCGGGACAGGGGGTGAACACTGAAGCTTTCTTT.

This sequence joins TRBV28 and TRBJ2-3; TRBD1 matches 9 bases. The CDR3 sequence is 16 residues long. The germline gives CDR1 MDHEN, CDR2 SYDVKM. The trim removed 8 bases at V and 2 bases at J, leaving 11 bases unmatched. CDR3 DNA sequence: TGTGCCAGCCATCCCGCGCGGGACAGGGCCACAGATACGCAGTATTTT. Amino acid sequence: CASHPARDRATDTQYF.

This clone was counted between two and nine times. The J gene is TRBJ1-3, the V gene TRBV7-9; unclear D gene. This CDR3 has 13 residues. Germline V lookup: CDR1 SEHNR, CDR2 FQNEAQ (reference sequence). V lost 1 base to trimming and J lost 2 bases, with 3 bases between them. The CDR3 protein is CASSLDTGNTIYF. CDR3 nucleotides: TGTGCCAGCAGCTTAGACACTGGAAACACCATATATTTT.

J is TRBJ1-1 and V is TRBV6-1; D uncertain. The CDR3 loop spans 13 amino acids. Trimming stripped 3 bases from V and 10 bases from J, with 15 bases between. The germline V gene encodes CDR1 MNHNS and CDR2 SASEGT. For the CDR3, the DNA is TGTGCCAGCAGTGATCCGCCCAGTCGAGGAGCTTTCTTT. This sequence encodes CASSDPPSRGAFF.